These 15 T cell receptor beta chains were sequenced from one sample in a study of beta chain features in type 1 diabetes. The whole isolated RNA underwent reverse transcription, so sequencing captured expressed TCRB transcripts. The protocol was immunoSEQ multiplex PCR, while the TCRdb copy is restricted to in-frame clones and leaves out a portion. The table includes 680,000 or so clones, around 16% detected once. The material sequenced was naive CD4+ T cells from blood. These receptors originate from a man younger than 35 in good health.

This clone was observed a few times. This chain connects TRBV7-6 to TRBJ1-3; a weak D match, TRBD1 (5 bases). Germline CDR1 reads SGHVS; CDR2 reads FNYEAQ. The CDR3 extends over 14 amino acids. Trimming pared 4 bases from V and 7 bases from J, leaving 14 bases between. CDR3 nucleotides: TGTGCCAGCAGCTCACAGGTTGAAGCGAACACCATATATTTT. It encodes CASSSQVEANTIYF.

The chain joins TRBV28 to TRBJ2-3; a weak D match, TRBD1 (5 bases). In germline, CDR1 is MDHEN, CDR2 SYDVKM. This CDR3 is 14 amino acids long. V gave up 6 bases and J gave up 2 bases, with 12 bases separating them. DNA for the CDR3: TGTGCCAGCAGACGACAGATAATCACAGATACGCAGTATTTT. Residues: CASRRQIITDTQYF.

This clone was detected only a few times. The chain joins TRBV5-4 to TRBJ2-2; D is unclear. Germline V gene data show CDR1 as SGHNT and CDR2 as YYREEE (reference sequence). Trimming took 1 base from V and 0 from J, leaving 10 bases between them. The CDR3 has 16 amino acids. CDR3 loop: CASSLLVSTNTGELFF. The CDR3 DNA reads as TGTGCCAGCAGCTTGTTGGTCAGTACGAACACCGGGGAGCTGTTTTTT.

This sequence joins TRBV9 and TRBJ1-2; TRBD1 matches at 7 bases. Germline CDR1 and CDR2: SGDLS and YYNGEE. This CDR3 region has 15 residues. The J segment lost 4 bases and the V segment lost 5 bases, leaving 11 bases of the junction unmatched. CDR3 in amino acids: CASSLRQGTVYGYTF. The CDR3 DNA sequence: TGTGCCAGCAGTTTGAGACAGGGAACGGTCTATGGCTACACCTTC.

The V gene is TRBV9, the J gene TRBJ2-5; D perhaps matches TRBD1 (6 bases). V lost 0 bases and J lost 3, with 9 bases in between. CDR3 length: 14 amino acids. Germline CDR1 is SGDLS and CDR2 is YYNGEE. CDR3 DNA: TGTGCCAGCAGCGTAGGGACAGTTAAAGAGACCCAGTACTTC. It yields the protein CASSVGTVKETQYF.

This chain links TRBV10-3 with TRBJ1-1, with unresolved D. V lost 0 bases and J lost 1, with 12 bases in between. The CDR3 is 16 residues long. Germline values: CDR1 ENHRY, CDR2 SYGVKD. The chain's CDR3 is CAISESTALANTEAFF. The CDR3 nucleotides are TGTGCCATCAGTGAGTCGACGGCCTTGGCGAACACTGAAGCTTTCTTT.

On this clone: This same CDR3 is encoded by further DNA sequences in the sample. The chain couples TRBV5-1 to TRBJ2-1; D may correspond to TRBD1 or TRBD2 (5 bases each). The CDR3 loop spans 14 amino acids. V lost 0 bases and J lost 4, with 8 bases in between. Germline V gene data show CDR1 as SGHRS and CDR2 as YFSETQ. CDR3 region: CASSLGDLYNEQFF. DNA of the CDR3: TGCGCCAGCAGCTTGGGGGACCTTTACAATGAGCAGTTCTTC. The whole variable domain, remainder taken from reference TRBV5-1 and TRBJ2-1, is KAGVTQTPRYLIKTRGQQVTLSCSPISGHRSVSWYQQTPGQGLQFLFEYFSETQRNKGNFPGRFSGRQFSNSRSEMNVSTLELGDSALYLCASSLGDLYNEQFFGPGTRLTVL.

A word on this clone: A read error may account for a junction end that differs from germline. The chain couples TRBV15 to TRBJ2-5, with 13 bases identical to TRBD2. The CDR3 runs 19 residues. Germline V gene data show CDR1 as LNHNV and CDR2 as YYDKDF (reference sequence). DNA for the CDR3: TGTGCCACCAGCAGAGATCGGACTAGCGGGAGCCCGAGACAAGGGACCCAGTACTTC. This encodes CATSRDRTSGSPRQGTQYF.

A note on this clone: Other nucleotide sequences from this sample produce the same CDR3. V usage is TRBV2 and J usage is TRBJ2-3; D is ambiguous. The CDR3 totals 13 residues. Germline V lookup: CDR1 SNHLY, CDR2 FYNNEI. Trimming shortened V by 5 bases and J by 2 bases, and 8 bases separated the two germline ends. The CDR3 DNA reads as TGTGCCAGCAGTACCCGACCCACAGATACGCAGTATTTT. It encodes CASSTRPTDTQYF.

There are a few counts of this clone. The chain recombines TRBV2 with TRBJ2-1; weak D call: TRBD1 (6 bases). V was clipped by 6 bases and J by 0 bases, with 15 bases between them. The CDR3 extends over 16 amino acids. Germline loops: CDR1 SNHLY, CDR2 FYNNEI. CDR3 protein: CASSRGQLSSYNEQFF. DNA for the CDR3: TGTGCCAGCAGCCGCGGACAGCTGAGCTCCTACAATGAGCAGTTCTTC.

A few counts support this clone. This chain connects TRBV28 to TRBJ1-2, with D possibly being TRBD1 (5 bases). The CDR3 has 14 residues. Germline assignment: CDR1 MDHEN and CDR2 SYDVKM. The V end lost 7 bases, the J end lost 5 bases, and 17 bases lay between the germline ends. The CDR3 sequence is CASKKQGFSYGYTF. The CDR3 DNA reads as TGTGCCAGCAAGAAGCAGGGATTCTCATATGGCTACACCTTC.

J is TRBJ2-2 and V is TRBV7-6, with D unresolved. The CDR3 has 14 amino acids. The ends were cut back, 2 bases at V and 5 bases at J, with 9 bases in the middle. Germline V lookup: CDR1 SGHVS, CDR2 FNYEAQ. CDR3 sequence reads: CASSLNGETGELFF. CDR3 bases: TGTGCCAGCAGCTTAAATGGAGAGACCGGGGAGCTGTTTTTT. Full variable domain (rest looked up from reference TRBV7-6 and TRBJ2-2): GAGVSQSPRYKVTKRGQDVALRCDPISGHVSLYWYRQALGQGPEFLTYFNYEAQQDKSGLPNDRFSAERPEGSISTLTIQRTEQRDSAMYRCASSLNGETGELFFGEGSRLTVL.

There are a few counts of this clone. In DNA, the CDR3 is TGTGCCAGCAGACACCTAGGGGGTCCCCCACCCTACGAGCAGTACTTC. It codes for CASRHLGGPPPYEQYF. This sequence joins TRBV7-9 and TRBJ2-7; D might be TRBD1 (6 bases). This CDR3 has 16 amino acids. With 6 bases removed from V and 2 bases from J, the gap between germline ends came to 20 bases. The V gene's germline CDR1 is SEHNR and CDR2 FQNEAQ (reference sequence). Full variable domain (outside the CDR3, taken from reference TRBV7-9 and TRBJ2-7): DTGVSQNPRHKITKRGQNVTFRCDPISEHNRLYWYRQTLGQGPEFLTYFQNEAQLEKSRLLSDRFSAERPKGSFSTLEIQRTEQGDSAMYLCASRHLGGPPPYEQYFGPGTRLTVT.

V is TRBV28 and J is TRBJ2-1; 8 nucleotides match TRBD2. Trimming cost V 8 bases and J 5 bases; bases outside gene matches: 14. The CDR3 has 16 amino acids. CDR1 MDHEN and CDR2 SYDVKM come from the germline V gene. The CDR3 region has the DNA TGTGCCAGCGGCGGCGGGGGGCGACCAGTAAACAATGAGCAGTTCTTC. The encoded protein is CASGGGGRPVNNEQFF. The full variable domain, in which reference TRBV28 and TRBJ2-1 provide the parts outside the CDR3, is DVKVTQSSRYLVKRTGEKVFLECVQDMDHENMFWYRQDPGLGLRLIYFSYDVKMKEKGDIPEGYSVSREKKERFSLILESASTNQTSMYLCASGGGGRPVNNEQFFGPGTRLTVL.

Points on this clone: Other DNA variants within this sample encode the same CDR3. The rearrangement uses TRBV25-1 and TRBJ1-3; D gene unclear. Germline CDR1 reads MGHDK; CDR2 reads SYGVNS. This CDR3 is 13 amino acids long. Trimming took 2 bases from V and 0 from J, leaving 2 bases between them. The CDR3 sequence: CASSEPSGNTIYF. The CDR3 DNA is TGTGCCAGCAGTGAACCCTCTGGAAACACCATATATTTT.